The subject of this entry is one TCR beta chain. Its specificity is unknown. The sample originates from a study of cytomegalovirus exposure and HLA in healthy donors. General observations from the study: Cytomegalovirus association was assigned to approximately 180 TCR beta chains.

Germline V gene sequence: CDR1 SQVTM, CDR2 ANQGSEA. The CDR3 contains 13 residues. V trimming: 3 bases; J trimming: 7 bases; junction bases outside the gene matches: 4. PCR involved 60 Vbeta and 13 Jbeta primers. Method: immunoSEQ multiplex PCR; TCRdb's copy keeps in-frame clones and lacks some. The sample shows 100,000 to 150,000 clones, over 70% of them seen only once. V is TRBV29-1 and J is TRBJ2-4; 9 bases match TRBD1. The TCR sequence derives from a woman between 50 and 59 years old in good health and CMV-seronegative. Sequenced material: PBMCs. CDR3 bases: TGCAGCGTTGAGGGACAGGGAGGTAACATTCAGTACTTC. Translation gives CSVEGQGGNIQYF.